The entry below gives a single TCR beta chain sequence along with its context. How the authors handled the data: Amplifying reference gene primers gave estimates of nucleated cell counts. Generated by immunoSEQ multiplex PCR, the TCRdb table keeps only in-frame clones and is missing some. V and J calls plus clone size are reproduced from that table; the DNA served to infer D and trimming. In the table there are over 250,000 clones, approximately 84% of which are singletons. Germline V gene sequence: CDR1 SGHRS, CDR2 YFSETQ. The junction had 1 base not matched to a gene; V was cut back by 1 base and J by 4 bases. The CDR3 consists of 14 residues. This specimen comes from a study of blood T cell repertoires in COVID-19. Study-wide context: Sites in the United States, Italy and Spain provided acute and convalescent COVID-19 samples.

The Seattle site enrolled patients during active infection and followed them longitudinally. This clonotype was sampled from a human donor with COVID-19, enrolled during active disease. The donor label of this sample is uncertain. The sequenced sample was peripheral blood. V usage is TRBV5-1 and J usage is TRBJ1-1; TRBD1 aligns across 10 bases. The CDR3 DNA reads TGCGCCAGCAGCTTGAGGGACAGGGGCACTGAAGCTTTCTTT. It codes for CASSLRDRGTEAFF. Based on the CDR3 plus reference TRBV5-1 and TRBJ1-1, the full variable domain is KAGVTQTPRYLIKTRGQQVTLSCSPISGHRSVSWYQQTPGQGLQFLFEYFSETQRNKGNFPGRFSGRQFSNSRSEMNVSTLELGDSALYLCASSLRDRGTEAFFGQGTRLTVV.